The 9 T cell receptor beta chains below all came from one sample that was sequenced in a study of a mutant IDH1 vaccine in newly diagnosed glioma. As to time point: week 35, safety follow-up. It was 300 ug of mutant IDH1 20-mer peptide that made up each vaccine dose, given with topical imiquimod. These receptors lack a known antigen. Clones were sequenced by immunoSEQ multiplex PCR, and TCRdb holds only the in-frame ones, with some missing. The table has 45,000 to 60,000 clones, about 88% seen once. Specimen: PBMCs, collected from a glioma patient whose treatment included an IDH1 peptide vaccine. These receptors were taken from a woman aged 40 to 50 with glioma.

V gene TRBV4-1 combines with J gene TRBJ1-2, with D unclear. Germline V gives CDR1 MGHRA, CDR2 YSYEKL. V gave up 1 base and J gave up 4 bases, with 16 bases separating them. This CDR3 has 16 amino acids. The CDR3 loop is CASSQGPGVKPYGYTF. The CDR3 DNA follows: TGCGCCAGCAGCCAAGGCCCGGGTGTCAAACCCTATGGCTACACCTTC.

DNA of the CDR3: TGTGCCAGTACCCCCGCGGAGGAGAGGGATTACACTGAAGCTTTCTTT. Protein sequence: CASTPAEERDYTEAFF. This sequence joins TRBV19 and TRBJ1-1; D not resolved. Germline V gives CDR1 LNHDA, CDR2 SQIVND (reference sequence). The CDR3 extends over 16 amino acids. V lost 7 bases and J 3 bases, leaving 21 bases between the germline ends.

This clone counts as medium-sized. The chain links TRBV29-1 to TRBJ2-5; D is unresolved. Trimming left V 7 bases short and J 4 bases short, with 16 bases between. The CDR3 consists of 13 residues. Germline loops: CDR1 SQVTM, CDR2 ANQGSEA. CDR3 DNA sequence: TGCAGCGAGACCCTTCCAGCGCCAGAGACCCAGTACTTC. Encoded protein: CSETLPAPETQYF. The full variable domain, rest sourced from reference TRBV29-1 and TRBJ2-5, is SAVISQKPSRDICQRGTSLTIQCQVDSQVTMMFWYRQQPGQSLTLIATANQGSEATYESGFVIDKFPISRPNLTFSTLTVSNMSPEDSSIYLCSETLPAPETQYFGPGTRLLVL.

The J gene is TRBJ1-4, the V gene TRBV18; no clear D gene. The CDR3 runs 14 residues. Trimming left V 1 base short and J 4 bases short, with 7 bases between. Germline assignment: CDR1 KGHSH and CDR2 LQKENI. The CDR3 region is CASSPRTLNEKLFF. CDR3 bases: TGTGCCAGCTCACCACGGACCCTTAATGAAAAACTGTTTTTT.

The chain employs TRBV10-3 and TRBJ2-5; D is perhaps TRBD2 (5 bases). Deletions cut 4 bases from V and 0 bases from J, with 15 bases between. Germline V CDR1 and CDR2: ENHRY, SYGVKD. This CDR3 has 16 amino acids. The CDR3 here is CAISGPVAGDQETQYF. In DNA, the CDR3 is TGTGCCATCAGTGGTCCTGTGGCGGGCGACCAAGAGACCCAGTACTTC.

The chain couples TRBV4-2 to TRBJ2-5; 8 bases fit TRBD2. The germline CDR1 and CDR2 sequences are LGHNA and YNFKEQ. The CDR3 loop spans 14 amino acids. The V and J ends lost 5 bases and 2 bases, in that order; junction bases with no gene match: 4. The CDR3 DNA reads TGTGCCAGCAGCTCCGGGACTAGACAAGAGACCCAGTACTTC. It codes for CASSSGTRQETQYF.

The V and J genes are TRBV9 and TRBJ2-1; 8 positions match TRBD1. The J segment lost 0 bases and the V segment lost 0 bases, leaving 2 bases of the junction unmatched. Germline V gives CDR1 SGDLS, CDR2 YYNGEE. This CDR3 has 16 residues. CDR3 loop: CASSVGGQVSYNEQFF. The DNA for the CDR3 is TGTGCCAGCAGCGTAGGGGGACAGGTCTCCTACAATGAGCAGTTCTTC.

The CDR3 region has the DNA TGTGCCAGCAGTTTTTCTAGCGGGGGGCCCTACAATGAGCAGTTCTTC. Translation: CASSFSSGGPYNEQFF. V and J are TRBV27 and TRBJ2-1, with TRBD2 matching over 11 bases. The CDR3 sequence is 16 residues long. CDR1 and CDR2 from the germline V gene are MNHEY and SMNVEV (reference sequence). V trimming: 3 bases; J trimming: 2 bases; junction bases outside the gene matches: 3.

The chain joins TRBV7-2 to TRBJ1-4; 7 nucleotides agree with TRBD1. Looked up from germline, CDR1 is SGHTA and CDR2 is FQGNSA. The ends lost 1 base at V and 4 bases at J; junction bases unmatched: 3. The CDR3 contains 15 residues. In DNA, the CDR3 is TGTGCCAGCAGCTTAGGGGGACAGATTAATGAAAAACTGTTTTTT. It specifies CASSLGGQINEKLFF.